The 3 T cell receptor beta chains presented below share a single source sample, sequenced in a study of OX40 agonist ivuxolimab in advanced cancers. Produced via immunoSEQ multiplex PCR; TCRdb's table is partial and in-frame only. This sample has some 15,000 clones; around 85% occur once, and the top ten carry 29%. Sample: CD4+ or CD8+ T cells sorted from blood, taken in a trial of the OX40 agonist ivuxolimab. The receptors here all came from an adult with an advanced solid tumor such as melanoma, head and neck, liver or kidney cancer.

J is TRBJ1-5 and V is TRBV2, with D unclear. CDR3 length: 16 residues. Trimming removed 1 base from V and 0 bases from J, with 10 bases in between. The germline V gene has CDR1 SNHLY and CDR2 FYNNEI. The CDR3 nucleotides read TGTGCCAGCAGTGAAGGCAGCTTCTATAGCAATCAGCCCCAGCATTTT. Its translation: CASSEGSFYSNQPQHF.

The CDR3 DNA reads as TGCGCCAGCAGCCAAGGACAGGAAACGGGCCGGAATTCACCCCTCCACTTT. Protein product: CASSQGQETGRNSPLHF. V usage is TRBV4-1 and J usage is TRBJ1-6; D might be TRBD1 (6 bases). Germline CDR1 and CDR2: MGHRA and YSYEKL. This CDR3 is 17 amino acids long. Trimming took 1 base from V and 7 from J, leaving 17 bases between them.

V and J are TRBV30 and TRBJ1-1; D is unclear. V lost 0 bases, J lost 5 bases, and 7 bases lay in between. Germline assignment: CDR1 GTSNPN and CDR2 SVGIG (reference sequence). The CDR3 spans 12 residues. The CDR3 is CAWSVVGTEAFF. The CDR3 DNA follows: TGTGCCTGGAGTGTAGTAGGGACTGAAGCTTTCTTT.